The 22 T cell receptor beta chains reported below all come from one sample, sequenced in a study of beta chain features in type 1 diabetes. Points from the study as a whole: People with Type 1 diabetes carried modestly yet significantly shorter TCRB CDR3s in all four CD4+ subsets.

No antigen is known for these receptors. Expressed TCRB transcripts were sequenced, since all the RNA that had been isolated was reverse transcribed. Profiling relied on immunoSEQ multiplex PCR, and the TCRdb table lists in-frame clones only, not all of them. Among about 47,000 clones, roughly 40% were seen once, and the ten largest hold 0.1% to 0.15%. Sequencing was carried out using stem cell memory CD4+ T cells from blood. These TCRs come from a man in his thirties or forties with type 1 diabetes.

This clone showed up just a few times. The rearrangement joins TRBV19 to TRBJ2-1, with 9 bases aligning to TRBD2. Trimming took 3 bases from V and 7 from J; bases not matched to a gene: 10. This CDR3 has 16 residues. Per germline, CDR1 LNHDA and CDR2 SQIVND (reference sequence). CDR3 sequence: CASSIGLAGLLNEQFF. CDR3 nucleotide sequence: TGTGCCAGTAGTATTGGGCTAGCGGGATTGCTTAATGAGCAGTTCTTC.

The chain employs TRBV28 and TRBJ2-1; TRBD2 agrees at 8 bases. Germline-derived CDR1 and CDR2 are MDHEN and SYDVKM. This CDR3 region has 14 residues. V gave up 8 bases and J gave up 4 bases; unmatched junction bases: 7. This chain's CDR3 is CASRDGGGYNEQFF. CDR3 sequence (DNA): TGTGCCAGCCGCGACGGGGGGGGTTACAATGAGCAGTTCTTC.

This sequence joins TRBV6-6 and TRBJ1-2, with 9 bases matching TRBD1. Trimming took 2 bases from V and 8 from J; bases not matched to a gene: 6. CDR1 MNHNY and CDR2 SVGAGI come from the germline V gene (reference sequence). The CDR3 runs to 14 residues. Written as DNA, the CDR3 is TGTGCCAGCAGTTACCCGACAGGGGGAGGAGGCTACACCTTC. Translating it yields CASSYPTGGGGYTF.

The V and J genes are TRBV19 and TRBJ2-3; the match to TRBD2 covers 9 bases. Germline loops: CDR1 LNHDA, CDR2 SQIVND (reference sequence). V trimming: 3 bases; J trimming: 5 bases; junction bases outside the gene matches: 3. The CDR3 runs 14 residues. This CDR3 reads CASSIVTSGDTQYF. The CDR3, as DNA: TGTGCCAGTAGTATCGTGACTAGCGGAGATACGCAGTATTTT.

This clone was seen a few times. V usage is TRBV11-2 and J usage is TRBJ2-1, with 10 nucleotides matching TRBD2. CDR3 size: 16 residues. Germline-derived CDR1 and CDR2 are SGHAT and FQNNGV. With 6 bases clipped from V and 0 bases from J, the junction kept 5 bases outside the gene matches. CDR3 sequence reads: CASRRGLAASYNEQFF. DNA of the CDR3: TGTGCCAGCAGACGAGGACTAGCGGCCTCCTACAATGAGCAGTTCTTC.

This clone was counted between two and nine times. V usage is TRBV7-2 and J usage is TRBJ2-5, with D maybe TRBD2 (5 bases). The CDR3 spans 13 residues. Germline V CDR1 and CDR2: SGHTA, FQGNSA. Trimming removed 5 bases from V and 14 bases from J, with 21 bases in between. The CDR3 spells CASSRIDYPGPYF. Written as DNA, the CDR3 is TGTGCCAGCAGCCGTATTGACTACCCAGGCCCATACTTC.

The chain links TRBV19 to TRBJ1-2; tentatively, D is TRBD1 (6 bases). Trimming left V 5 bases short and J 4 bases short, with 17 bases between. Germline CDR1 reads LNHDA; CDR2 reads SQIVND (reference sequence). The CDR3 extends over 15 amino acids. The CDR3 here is CASSLQGISTYGYTF. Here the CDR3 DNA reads TGTGCCAGTAGTCTCCAGGGGATATCTACCTATGGCTACACCTTC.

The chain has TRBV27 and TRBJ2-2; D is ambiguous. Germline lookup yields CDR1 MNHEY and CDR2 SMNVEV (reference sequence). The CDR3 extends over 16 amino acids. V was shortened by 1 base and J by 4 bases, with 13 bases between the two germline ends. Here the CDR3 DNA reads TGTGCCAGCAGTTTATTGGCGGCCGACCCCACCGGGGAGCTGTTTTTT. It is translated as CASSLLAADPTGELFF.

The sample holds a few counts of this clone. The CDR3 DNA follows: TGTGCCAGGGGTAAAAGGGCCGTAGAGACCCAGTACTTC. Encoded protein: CARGKRAVETQYF. The chain is built from TRBV30 and TRBJ2-5, with D tentatively TRBD1 (5 bases). Trimming took off 8 bases at V and 4 bases at J, with 17 bases between the two ends. The CDR3 runs to 13 residues. The germline V gene encodes CDR1 GTSNPN and CDR2 SVGIG (reference sequence).

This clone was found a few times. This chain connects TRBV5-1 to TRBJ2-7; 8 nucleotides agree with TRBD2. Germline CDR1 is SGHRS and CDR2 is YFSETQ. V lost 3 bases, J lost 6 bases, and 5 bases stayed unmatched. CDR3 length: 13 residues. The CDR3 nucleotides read TGCGCCAGCAGCTCCGGACTAGCCCTCGAGCAGTACTTC. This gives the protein CASSSGLALEQYF. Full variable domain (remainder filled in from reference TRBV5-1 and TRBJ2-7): KAGVTQTPRYLIKTRGQQVTLSCSPISGHRSVSWYQQTPGQGLQFLFEYFSETQRNKGNFPGRFSGRQFSNSRSEMNVSTLELGDSALYLCASSSGLALEQYFGPGTRLTVT.

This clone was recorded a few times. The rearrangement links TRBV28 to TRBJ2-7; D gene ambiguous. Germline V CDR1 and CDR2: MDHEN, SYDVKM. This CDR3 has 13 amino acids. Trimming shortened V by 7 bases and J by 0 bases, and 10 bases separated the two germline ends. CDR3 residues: CASTLTGSYEQYF. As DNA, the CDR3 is TGTGCCAGCACCCTTACCGGCTCCTACGAGCAGTACTTC.

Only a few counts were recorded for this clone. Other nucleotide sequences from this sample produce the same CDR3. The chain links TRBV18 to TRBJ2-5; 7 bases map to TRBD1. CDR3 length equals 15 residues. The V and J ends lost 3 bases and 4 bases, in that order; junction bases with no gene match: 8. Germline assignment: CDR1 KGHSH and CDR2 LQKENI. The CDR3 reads CASSPRQGTGETQYF. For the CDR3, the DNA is TGTGCCAGCTCACCTCGACAGGGAACGGGAGAGACCCAGTACTTC.

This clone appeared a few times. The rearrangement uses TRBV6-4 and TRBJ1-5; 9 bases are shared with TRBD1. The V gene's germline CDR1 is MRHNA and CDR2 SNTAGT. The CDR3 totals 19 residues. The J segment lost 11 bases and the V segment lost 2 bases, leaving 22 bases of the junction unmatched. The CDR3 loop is CASSDKRDRVGRGESTQHF. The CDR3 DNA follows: TGTGCCAGCAGTGACAAGAGGGACAGGGTGGGGAGAGGGGAATCAACCCAGCATTTT.

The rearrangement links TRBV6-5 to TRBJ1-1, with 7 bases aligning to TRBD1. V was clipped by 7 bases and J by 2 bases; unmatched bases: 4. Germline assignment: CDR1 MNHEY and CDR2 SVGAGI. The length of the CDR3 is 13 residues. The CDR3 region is CASTRGSNTEAFF. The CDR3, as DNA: TGTGCCAGCACCAGGGGGTCTAACACTGAAGCTTTCTTT.

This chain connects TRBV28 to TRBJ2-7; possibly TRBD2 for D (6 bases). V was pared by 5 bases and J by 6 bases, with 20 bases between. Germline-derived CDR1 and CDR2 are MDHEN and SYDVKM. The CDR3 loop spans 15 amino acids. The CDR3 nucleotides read TGTGCCAGCAGTCAATACCGGGACTTCCCTCCCGAGCAGTACTTC. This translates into CASSQYRDFPPEQYF.

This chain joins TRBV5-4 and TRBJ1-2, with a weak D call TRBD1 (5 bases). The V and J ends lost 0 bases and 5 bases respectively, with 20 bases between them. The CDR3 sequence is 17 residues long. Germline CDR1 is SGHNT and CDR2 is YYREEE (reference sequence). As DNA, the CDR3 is TGTGCCAGCAGCTTGGGAGCAGGACATGTTCGAGGTTATGGCTACACCTTC. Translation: CASSLGAGHVRGYGYTF. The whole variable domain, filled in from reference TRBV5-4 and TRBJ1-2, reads ETGVTQSPTHLIKTRGQQVTLRCSSQSGHNTVSWYQQALGQGPQFIFQYYREEENGRGNFPPRFSGLQFPNYSSELNVNALELDDSALYLCASSLGAGHVRGYGYTFGSGTRLTVV.

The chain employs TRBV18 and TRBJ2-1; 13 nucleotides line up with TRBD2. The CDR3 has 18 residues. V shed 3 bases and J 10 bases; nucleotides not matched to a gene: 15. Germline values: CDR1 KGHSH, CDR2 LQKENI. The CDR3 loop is CASSPLTRTSGRKDEQFF. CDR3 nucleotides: TGTGCCAGCTCACCGCTTACTAGGACTAGCGGGAGAAAGGACGAGCAGTTCTTC. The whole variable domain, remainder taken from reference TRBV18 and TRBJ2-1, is NAGVMQNPRHLVRRRGQEARLRCSPMKGHSHVYWYRQLPEEGLKFMVYLQKENIIDESGMPKERFSAEFPKEGPSILRIQQVVRGDSAAYFCASSPLTRTSGRKDEQFFGPGTRLTVL.

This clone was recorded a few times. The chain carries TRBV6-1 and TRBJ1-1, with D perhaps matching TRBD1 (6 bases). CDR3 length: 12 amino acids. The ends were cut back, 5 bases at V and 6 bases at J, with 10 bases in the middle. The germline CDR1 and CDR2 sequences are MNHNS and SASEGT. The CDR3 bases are TGTGCCAGCAGTCCCACAGGGTCTGAAGCTTTCTTT. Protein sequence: CASSPTGSEAFF.

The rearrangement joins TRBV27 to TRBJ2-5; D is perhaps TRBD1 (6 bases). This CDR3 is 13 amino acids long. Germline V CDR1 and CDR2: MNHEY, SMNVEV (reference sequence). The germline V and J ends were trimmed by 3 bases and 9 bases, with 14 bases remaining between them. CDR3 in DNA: TGTGCCAGCAGTTTGATGGGGGCTGAGGCCCAGTACTTC. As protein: CASSLMGAEAQYF.

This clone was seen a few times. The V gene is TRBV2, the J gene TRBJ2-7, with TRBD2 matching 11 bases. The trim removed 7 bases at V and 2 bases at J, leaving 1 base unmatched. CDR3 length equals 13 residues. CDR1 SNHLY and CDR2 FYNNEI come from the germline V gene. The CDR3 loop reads CASILAGAYEQYF. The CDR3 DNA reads TGTGCCAGCATACTAGCGGGAGCCTACGAGCAGTACTTC. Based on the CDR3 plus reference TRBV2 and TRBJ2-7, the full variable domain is EPEVTQTPSHQVTQMGQEVILRCVPISNHLYFYWYRQILGQKVEFLVSFYNNEISEKSEIFDDQFSVERPDGSNFTLKIRSTKLEDSAMYFCASILAGAYEQYFGPGTRLTVT.

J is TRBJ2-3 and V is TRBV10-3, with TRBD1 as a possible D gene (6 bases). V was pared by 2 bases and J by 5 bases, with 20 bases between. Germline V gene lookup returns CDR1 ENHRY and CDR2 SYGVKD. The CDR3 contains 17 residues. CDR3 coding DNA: TGTGCCATCAGTGAGGCCTTGGGGCAGGGGCAAAGAGATACGCAGTATTTT. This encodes CAISEALGQGQRDTQYF.

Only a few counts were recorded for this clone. The CDR3 nucleotides read TGCGCCAGCAGCCCCGTAGCGAGGAGTGATACGCAGTATTTT. As protein: CASSPVARSDTQYF. The gene calls are TRBV5-1 and TRBJ2-3; D is possibly TRBD2 (5 bases). With 4 bases removed from V and 6 bases from J, the gap between germline ends came to 15 bases. From germline, CDR1 is SGHRS and CDR2 YFSETQ. This CDR3 region has 14 residues.